Reported below is one TCR beta chain. Its antigen remains unknown. The source of the sample is a study of long-term antiretroviral therapy in people with HIV. Study findings and constraints: The study found that diversity rose after ART but stayed below transplant donor controls.

The libraries were made with immunoSEQ v3.0 at survey level. Sequencing used immunoSEQ multiplex PCR; TCRdb keeps in-frame clones, though not all of them. The sample has tens of thousands of clones; approximately 80% are singletons. CDR1 is LNHDA, CDR2 SQIVND, per germline (reference sequence). The CDR3 covers 14 residues. The V end was cut by 2 bases, the J end by 8 bases, with 10 bases between. No donor had fewer than one pre-ART PBMC sample or fewer than two post-ART PBMC samples. This clonotype originated in a man aged 25 to 40 with HIV. The gene calls are TRBV19 and TRBJ1-6; D call uncertain. This material consisted of unsorted PBMCs, taken 0.7 years before starting antiretroviral therapy. CDR3 sequence: CASSITDQYSPLHF. CDR3 DNA sequence: TGTGCCAGTAGTATAACAGACCAGTATTCACCCCTCCACTTT.